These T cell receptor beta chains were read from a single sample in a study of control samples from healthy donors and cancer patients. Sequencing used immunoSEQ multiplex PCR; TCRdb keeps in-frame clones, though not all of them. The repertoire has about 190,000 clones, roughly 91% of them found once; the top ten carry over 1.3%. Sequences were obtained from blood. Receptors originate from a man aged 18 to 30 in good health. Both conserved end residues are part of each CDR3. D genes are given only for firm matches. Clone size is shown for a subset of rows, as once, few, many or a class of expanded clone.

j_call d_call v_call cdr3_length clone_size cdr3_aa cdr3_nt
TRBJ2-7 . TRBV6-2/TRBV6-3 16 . CASSYRNTGHGYEQYF TGTGCCAGCAGTTACCGAAACACAGGTCACGGCTACGAGCAGTACTTC
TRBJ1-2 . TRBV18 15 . CASSPRGREVYGYTF TGTGCCAGCTCACCGCGGGGGAGGGAAGTCTATGGCTACACCTTC
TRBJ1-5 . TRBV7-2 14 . CASSPREGYQPQHF TGTGCCAGCAGCCCCAGGGAGGGGTATCAGCCCCAGCATTTT
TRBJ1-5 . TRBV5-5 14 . CASSLAGGVQPQHF TGTGCCAGCAGCTTGGCCGGGGGAGTGCAGCCCCAGCATTTT
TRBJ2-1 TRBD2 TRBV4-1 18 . CASSQDFAGEFGYNEQFF TGCGCCAGCAGCCAAGATTTCGCGGGGGAGTTCGGTTACAATGAGCAGTTCTTC
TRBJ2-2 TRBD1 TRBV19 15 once CASSKGQGRTGELFF TGTGCCAGTAGTAAAGGACAGGGGCGCACCGGGGAGCTGTTTTTT
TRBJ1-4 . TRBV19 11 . CASSIDEKLFF TGTGCCAGTAGTATTGATGAAAAACTGTTTTTT
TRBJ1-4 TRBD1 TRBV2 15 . CASSETITGVEKLLF TGTGCCAGCAGTGAGACAATTACAGGGGTCGAAAAACTGCTTTTT
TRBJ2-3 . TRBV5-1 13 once CASRSGTTDTQYF TGCGCCAGCAGATCCGGGACGACAGATACGCAGTATTTT
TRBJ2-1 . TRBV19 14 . CASSIRTAYNEQFF TGTGCCAGTAGTATAAGGACGGCCTACAATGAGCAGTTCTTC
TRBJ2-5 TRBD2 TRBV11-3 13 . CASSIGGGETQYF TGTGCCAGCAGCATCGGCGGGGGTGAGACCCAGTACTTC
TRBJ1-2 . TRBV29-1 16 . CSVEERTRGIGYGYTF TGCAGCGTTGAAGAGAGGACCCGGGGAATTGGCTATGGCTACACCTTC
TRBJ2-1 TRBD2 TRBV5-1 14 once CASQERGRDNEQFF TGCGCCAGCCAGGAGCGGGGGAGGGACAATGAGCAGTTCTTC
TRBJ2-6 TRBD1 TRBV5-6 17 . CASSTPTDRAGANVLTF TGTGCCAGCAGCACACCGACCGACAGGGCTGGGGCCAACGTCCTGACTTTC
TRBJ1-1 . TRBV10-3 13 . CAIMERENTEAFF TGTGCCATCATGGAAAGGGAAAACACTGAAGCTTTCTTT
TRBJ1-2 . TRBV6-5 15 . CASSYRREANYGYTF TGTGCCAGCTCCTACCGCCGGGAAGCTAACTATGGCTACACCTTC
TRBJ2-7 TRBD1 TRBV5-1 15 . CASSPWTGGSYEQYF TGCGCCAGCAGCCCCTGGACAGGGGGCTCCTACGAGCAGTACTTC
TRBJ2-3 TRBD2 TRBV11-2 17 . CASSLVKLAGGTDTQYF TGTGCCAGCAGCTTAGTTAAACTAGCGGGGGGTACAGATACGCAGTATTTT
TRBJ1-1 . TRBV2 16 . CASISSGTLLNTEAFF TGTGCCAGCATTTCTTCCGGGACACTTCTGAACACTGAAGCTTTCTTT
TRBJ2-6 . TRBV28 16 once CASSPPRGNGANVLTF TGTGCCAGCAGTCCACCACGAGGAAATGGGGCCAACGTCCTGACTTTC
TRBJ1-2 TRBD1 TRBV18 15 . CASSPQGTGGYGYTF TGTGCCAGCTCACCTCAGGGGACAGGGGGCTATGGCTACACCTTC
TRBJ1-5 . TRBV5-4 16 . CASSFGGRGSNQPQHF TGTGCCAGCAGCTTTGGGGGTCGGGGGAGCAATCAGCCCCAGCATTTT
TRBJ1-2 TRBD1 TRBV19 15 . CASSRTGNYEDGYTF TGTGCCAGTAGTAGGACAGGGAACTATGAGGATGGCTACACCTTC
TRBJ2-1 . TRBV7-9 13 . CASSLASFNEQFF TGTGCCAGCAGCTTAGCGAGCTTCAATGAGCAGTTCTTC
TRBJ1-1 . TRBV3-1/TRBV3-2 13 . CASSPLSDREAFF TGTGCCAGCAGCCCGTTATCAGACAGGGAAGCTTTCTTT
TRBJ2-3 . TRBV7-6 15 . CASSFAGFGTDTQYF TGTGCCAGCAGCTTTGCGGGATTCGGCACAGATACGCAGTATTTT
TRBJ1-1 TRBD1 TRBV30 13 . CAWRGDRDTEAFF TGTGCCTGGAGAGGCGACAGGGACACTGAAGCTTTCTTT
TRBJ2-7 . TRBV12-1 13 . CASSPSASYEQYF TGTGCCAGCTCCCCTAGCGCCTCCTACGAGCAGTACTTC
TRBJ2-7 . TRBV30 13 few CAWSSGTPYEQYF TGTGCCTGGAGTTCGGGGACTCCCTACGAGCAGTACTTC
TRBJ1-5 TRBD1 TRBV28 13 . CASSFGGQGPQHF TGTGCCAGCAGTTTTGGCGGACAGGGGCCCCAGCATTTT
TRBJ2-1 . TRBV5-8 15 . CASSLDGDSYNEQFF TGTGCCAGCAGCTTGGACGGGGACTCCTACAATGAGCAGTTCTTC
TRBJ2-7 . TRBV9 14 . CASSVGQDTYEQYF TGTGCCAGCAGCGTAGGGCAGGACACCTACGAGCAGTACTTC
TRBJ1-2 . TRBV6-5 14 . CASNQRLGGYGYTF TGTGCCAGCAACCAAAGGCTGGGGGGCTATGGCTACACCTTC
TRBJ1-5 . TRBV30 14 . CAWSAEHSNQPQHF TGTGCCTGGAGTGCAGAGCATAGCAATCAGCCCCAGCATTTT
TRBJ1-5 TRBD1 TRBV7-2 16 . CASRLGDRGGNQPQHF TGTGCCAGCAGACTCGGGGACAGGGGAGGCAATCAGCCCCAGCATTTT
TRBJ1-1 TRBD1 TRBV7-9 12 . CASSLGTDEAFF TGTGCCAGCAGCCTCGGGACAGACGAAGCTTTCTTT
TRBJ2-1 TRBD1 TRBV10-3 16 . CAIRDSGGLRNNEQFF TGTGCCATCAGAGACTCAGGGGGCTTAAGAAACAATGAGCAGTTCTTC
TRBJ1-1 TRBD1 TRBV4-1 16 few CASSPYWTGTFVEAFF TGCGCCAGCAGCCCCTATTGGACAGGAACATTCGTTGAAGCTTTCTTT
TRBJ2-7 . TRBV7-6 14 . CASSLRTGRDEQYF TGTGCCAGCAGCCTCCGGACAGGGAGGGACGAGCAGTACTTC
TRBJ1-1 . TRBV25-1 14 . CASRRTSGGAEAFF TGTGCCAGCAGAAGGACCTCCGGCGGGGCTGAAGCTTTCTTT
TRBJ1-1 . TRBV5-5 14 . CASSLEGVNTEAFF TGTGCCAGCAGCTTGGAGGGGGTGAACACTGAAGCTTTCTTT
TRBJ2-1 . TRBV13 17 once CASSLSLQGVSYNEQFF TGTGCCAGCAGCTTAAGCTTACAGGGAGTCTCCTACAATGAGCAGTTCTTC
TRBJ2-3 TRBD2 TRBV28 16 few CASSGTSGGGADTQYF TGTGCCAGCAGCGGGACTAGCGGGGGAGGGGCGGATACGCAGTATTTT
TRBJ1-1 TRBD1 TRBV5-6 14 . CASSWITGGPEAFF TGTGCCAGCAGCTGGATCACAGGGGGCCCTGAAGCTTTCTTT
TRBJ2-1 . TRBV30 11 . CAWSTLNEQFF TGTGCCTGGAGTACGTTAAATGAGCAGTTCTTC
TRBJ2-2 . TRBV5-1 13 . CATRPANTGELFF TGCGCCACCAGACCCGCGAACACCGGGGAGCTGTTTTTT
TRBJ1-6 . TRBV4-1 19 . CASSQDFGRVGHYNSPLHF TGCGCCAGCAGCCAAGATTTCGGCCGGGTAGGACACTATAATTCACCCCTCCACTTT
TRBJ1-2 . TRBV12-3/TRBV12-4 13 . CASSPRGGDGYTF TGTGCCAGCAGTCCTCGAGGGGGGGACGGCTACACCTTC
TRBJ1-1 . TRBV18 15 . CASSPRRVRDTEAFF TGTGCCAGCTCACCGCGCAGGGTAAGGGACACTGAAGCTTTCTTT
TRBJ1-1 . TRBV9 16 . CASSPPGGEMNTEAFF TGTGCCAGCAGCCCCCCTGGGGGGGAGATGAACACTGAAGCTTTCTTT
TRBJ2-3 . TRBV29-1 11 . CSVETGDTQYF TGCAGCGTTGAAACCGGGGATACGCAGTATTTT
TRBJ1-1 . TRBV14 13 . CASSLAFRTEAFF TGTGCCAGCAGCCTCGCGTTTCGCACTGAAGCTTTCTTT
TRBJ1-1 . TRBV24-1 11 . CATSVGAVAFF TGTGCCACCAGTGTGGGGGCGGTGGCTTTCTTT
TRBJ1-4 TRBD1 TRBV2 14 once CASSGQGAGEKLFF TGTGCCAGCAGTGGACAGGGGGCGGGTGAAAAACTGTTTTTT
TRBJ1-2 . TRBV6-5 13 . CASSRDGNYGYTF TGTGCCAGCAGTCGGGACGGAAACTATGGCTACACCTTC